This entry concerns a single T cell receptor (beta chain). What it recognizes is unknown. Trimming removed 7 bases from V and 0 bases from J; junction bases left unmatched: 3. Germline V gene sequence: CDR1 SGHNT, CDR2 YYREEE (reference sequence). The CDR3 extends over 13 amino acids. This specimen belongs to a study of cytomegalovirus exposure and HLA in healthy donors. Study-level information: An earlier analysis identified some 110 million unique TCR beta sequences in about 190 million T cells. Overall study results and limits: A later analysis linked about 17,000 TCR beta sequences to HLA alleles at 0.05 false discovery rate. Later work found that TCR association rates differed between HLA loci; DRB1 had the most and HLA-C the fewest.

The study ran its PCR with 60 Vbeta and 13 Jbeta primers. Clones were sequenced by immunoSEQ multiplex PCR, and TCRdb holds only the in-frame ones, with some missing. The table includes fewer than 150,000 clones, about four fifths detected once. This cohort consisted of healthy bone marrow donors. This clonotype was obtained from a male donor in good health and CMV-seronegative. The J gene is TRBJ1-2, the V gene TRBV5-4; 7 bases line up with TRBD1. Sequenced material: PBMCs. CDR3 coding DNA: TGTGCCAGCGGGACAGCGGCTAACTATGGCTACACCTTC. Amino acid sequence: CASGTAANYGYTF. Variable domain in full (rest from reference TRBV5-4 and TRBJ1-2): ETGVTQSPTHLIKTRGQQVTLRCSSQSGHNTVSWYQQALGQGPQFIFQYYREEENGRGNFPPRFSGLQFPNYSSELNVNALELDDSALYLCASGTAANYGYTFGSGTRLTVV.